This TCR beta chain is drawn from a study of blood T cell repertoires in COVID-19. In the study overall: The study drew acute and convalescent COVID-19 samples from the United States, Italy and Spain.

Original data processing: It was from reference gene primer amplification that nucleated cell counts were estimated. TCRdb keeps only in-frame clones here, not all; method: immunoSEQ multiplex PCR. That table is the source of V, J and clone size, and D and trimming were worked out from the DNA. The data hold fewer than 450,000 clones, with approximately 86% observed a single time. Per the germline V gene, CDR1 is SGHRS and CDR2 is YFSETQ. CDR3 length: 15 residues. Germline trimming cut 3 bases from V and 5 bases from J; bases unmatched to any gene: 9. The TCR was taken from a woman aged 35 to 49 with acute COVID-19. The chain recombines TRBV5-1 with TRBJ2-5, with 8 positions matching TRBD2. Source material: PBMCs or T cells enriched from blood (not recorded which). The CDR3 loop reads CASSSDGGAQETQYF. The CDR3 nucleotides read TGCGCCAGCAGCTCAGACGGGGGGGCCCAGGAGACCCAGTACTTC.